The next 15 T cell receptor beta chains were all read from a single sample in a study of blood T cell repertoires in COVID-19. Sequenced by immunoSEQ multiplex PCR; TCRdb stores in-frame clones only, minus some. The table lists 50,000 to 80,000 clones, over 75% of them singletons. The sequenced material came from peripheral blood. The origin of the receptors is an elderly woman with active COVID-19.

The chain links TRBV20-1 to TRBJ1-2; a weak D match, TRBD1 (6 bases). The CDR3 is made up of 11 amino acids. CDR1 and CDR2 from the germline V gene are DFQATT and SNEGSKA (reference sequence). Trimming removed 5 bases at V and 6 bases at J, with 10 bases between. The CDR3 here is CSAFHRDGYTF. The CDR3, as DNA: TGCAGTGCTTTCCACAGGGATGGCTACACCTTC.

The CDR3 nucleotides read TGTGCCAGTAGTAGCTCGACTAGCCAGGAGACCCAGTACTTC. As protein: CASSSSTSQETQYF. The chain couples TRBV19 to TRBJ2-5; 7 nucleotides line up with TRBD2. Germline-derived CDR1 and CDR2 are LNHDA and SQIVND (reference sequence). CDR3 length equals 14 residues. V lost 4 bases, J lost 5 bases, and 7 bases stayed unmatched.

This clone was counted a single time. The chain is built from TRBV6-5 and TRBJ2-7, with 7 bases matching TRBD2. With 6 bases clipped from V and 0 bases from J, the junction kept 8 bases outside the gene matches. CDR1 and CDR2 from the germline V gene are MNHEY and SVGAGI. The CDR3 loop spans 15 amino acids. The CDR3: CASSDPLAISYEQYF. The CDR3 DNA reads TGTGCCAGCAGCGATCCACTAGCGATCTCCTACGAGCAGTACTTC.

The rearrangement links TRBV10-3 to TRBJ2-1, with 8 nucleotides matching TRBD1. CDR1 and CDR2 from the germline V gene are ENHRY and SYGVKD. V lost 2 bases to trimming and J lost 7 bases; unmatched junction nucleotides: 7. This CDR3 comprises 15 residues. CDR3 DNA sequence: TGTGCCATCAGTGAGGGACAGGGACCGGTGAATGAGCAGTTCTTC. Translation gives CAISEGQGPVNEQFF.

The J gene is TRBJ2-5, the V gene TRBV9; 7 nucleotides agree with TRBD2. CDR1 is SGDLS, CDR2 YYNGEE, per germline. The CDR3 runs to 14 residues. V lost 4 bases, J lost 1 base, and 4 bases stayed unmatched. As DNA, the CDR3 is TGTGCCAGCAGCCCCGGGAGGTCCCAAGAGACCCAGTACTTC. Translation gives CASSPGRSQETQYF. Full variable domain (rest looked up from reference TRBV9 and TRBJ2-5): DSGVTQTPKHLITATGQRVTLRCSPRSGDLSVYWYQQSLDQGLQFLIQYYNGEERAKGNILERFSAQQFPDLHSELNLSSLELGDSALYFCASSPGRSQETQYFGPGTRLLVL.

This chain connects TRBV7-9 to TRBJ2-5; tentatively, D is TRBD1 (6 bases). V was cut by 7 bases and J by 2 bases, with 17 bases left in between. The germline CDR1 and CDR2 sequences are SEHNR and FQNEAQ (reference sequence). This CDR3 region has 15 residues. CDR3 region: CASIPGAGVQETQYF. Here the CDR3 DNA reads TGTGCCAGCATCCCTGGGGCAGGGGTTCAAGAGACCCAGTACTTC.

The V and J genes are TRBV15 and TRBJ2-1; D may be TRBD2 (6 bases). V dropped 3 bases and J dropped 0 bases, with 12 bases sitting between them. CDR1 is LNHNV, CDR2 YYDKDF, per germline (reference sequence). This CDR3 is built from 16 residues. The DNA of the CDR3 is TGTGCCACCAGCAGGGGACTGTCAAGCTCCTACAATGAGCAGTTCTTC. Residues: CATSRGLSSSYNEQFF. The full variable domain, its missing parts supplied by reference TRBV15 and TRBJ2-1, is DAMVIQNPRYQVTQFGKPVTLSCSQTLNHNVMYWYQQKSSQAPKLLFHYYDKDFNNEADTPDNFQSRRPNTSFCFLDIRSPGLGDTAMYLCATSRGLSSSYNEQFFGPGTRLTVL.

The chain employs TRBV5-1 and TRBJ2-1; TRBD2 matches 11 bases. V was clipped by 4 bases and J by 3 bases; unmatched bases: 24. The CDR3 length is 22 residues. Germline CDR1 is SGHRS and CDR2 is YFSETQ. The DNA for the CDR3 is TGCGCCAGCAGCCGGCCCTACCTTAGGGGGACTAGCGGACTAGCTTTCTACAATGAGCAGTTCTTC. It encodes CASSRPYLRGTSGLAFYNEQFF.

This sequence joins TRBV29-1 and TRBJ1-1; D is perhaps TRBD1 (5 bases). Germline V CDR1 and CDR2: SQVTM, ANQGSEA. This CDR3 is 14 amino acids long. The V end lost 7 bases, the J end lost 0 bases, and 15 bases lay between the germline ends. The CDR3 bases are TGCAGCGCATGTCGGGACTCTCTGAACACTGAAGCTTTCTTT. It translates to CSACRDSLNTEAFF.

The CDR3 DNA sequence: TGTGCCAGCAGCTTGGGCGGTAGGGGTGGGGCAGATACGCAGTATTTT. Protein product: CASSLGGRGGADTQYF. This chain connects TRBV5-7 to TRBJ2-3, with a tentative D call TRBD1 (5 bases). Being an ORF, TRBV5-7 has a function that is uncertain. The V gene lost 0 bases and the J gene lost 4 bases, with 15 bases spanning the gap. The CDR3 length is 16 residues.

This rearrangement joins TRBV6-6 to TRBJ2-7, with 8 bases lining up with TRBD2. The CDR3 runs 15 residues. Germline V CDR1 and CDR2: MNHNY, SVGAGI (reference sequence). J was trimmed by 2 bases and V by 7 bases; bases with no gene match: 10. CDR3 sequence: CASTSGAGLAYEQYF. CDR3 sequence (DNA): TGTGCCAGCACTTCTGGAGCGGGACTAGCCTACGAGCAGTACTTC.

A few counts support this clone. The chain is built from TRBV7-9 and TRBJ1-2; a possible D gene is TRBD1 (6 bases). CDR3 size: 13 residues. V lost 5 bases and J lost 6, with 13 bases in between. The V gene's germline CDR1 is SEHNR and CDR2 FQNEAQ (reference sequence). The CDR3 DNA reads TGTGCCAGCAGCGTAAACAGGGATGATGGCTACACCTTC. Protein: CASSVNRDDGYTF. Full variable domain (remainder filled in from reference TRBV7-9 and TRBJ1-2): DTGVSQNPRHKITKRGQNVTFRCDPISEHNRLYWYRQTLGQGPEFLTYFQNEAQLEKSRLLSDRFSAERPKGSFSTLEIQRTEQGDSAMYLCASSVNRDDGYTFGSGTRLTVV.

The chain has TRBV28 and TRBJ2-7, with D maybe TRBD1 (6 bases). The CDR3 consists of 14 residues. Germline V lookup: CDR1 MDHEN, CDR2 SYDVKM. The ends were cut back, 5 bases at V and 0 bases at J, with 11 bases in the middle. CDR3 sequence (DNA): TGTGCCAGCAGTCCAACAGGGTCCTCCTACGAGCAGTACTTC. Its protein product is CASSPTGSSYEQYF.

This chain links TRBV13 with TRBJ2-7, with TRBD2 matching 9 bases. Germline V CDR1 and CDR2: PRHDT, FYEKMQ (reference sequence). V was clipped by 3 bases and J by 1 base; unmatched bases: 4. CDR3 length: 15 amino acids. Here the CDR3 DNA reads TGTGCCAGCAGCTTCCAAGCGGGGGGTTCCTACGAGCAGTACGTC. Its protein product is CASSFQAGGSYEQYV.

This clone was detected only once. CDR3 region: CSVAKLAGGKETQYF. CDR3 bases: TGCAGCGTTGCCAAGCTAGCGGGAGGGAAAGAGACCCAGTACTTC. The V call is TRBV29-1, the J call TRBJ2-5; 12 nucleotides match TRBD2. The CDR3 is made up of 15 amino acids. J was trimmed by 3 bases and V by 4 bases; bases with no gene match: 6. Germline CDR1 reads SQVTM; CDR2 reads ANQGSEA.